These 13 T cell receptor beta chains were all obtained from the same sample, sequenced in a study of T cell responses to AZD1222 COVID-19 vaccine. Here immunoSEQ multiplex PCR was the method, and the copy in TCRdb shows in-frame clones only, minus some. The sample records about 93,000 clones, approximately 92% being singletons. Sequencing used peripheral blood, obtained 28 days after the second AZD1222 dose. The receptors stem from an adult who received the AZD1222 COVID-19 vaccine.

The chain employs TRBV5-1 and TRBJ2-3; tentative D call: TRBD2 (6 bases). There are 17 residues in the CDR3. Trimming pared 4 bases from V and 0 bases from J, leaving 18 bases between. Germline V gene sequence: CDR1 SGHRS, CDR2 YFSETQ. The CDR3 sequence is CASSESGSRFSTDTQYF. The CDR3 bases are TGCGCCAGCAGCGAAAGCGGGTCTAGATTTAGCACAGATACGCAGTATTTT.

The count of this clone is one. The chain couples TRBV2 to TRBJ2-3; D unclear. CDR1 SNHLY and CDR2 FYNNEI come from the germline V gene. This CDR3 is 15 amino acids long. V dropped 7 bases and J dropped 0 bases, with 14 bases sitting between them. The CDR3 sequence is CASTDPKNSTDTQYF. CDR3 nucleotide sequence: TGTGCCAGCACTGACCCAAAAAATAGCACAGATACGCAGTATTTT. Together with reference TRBV2 and TRBJ2-3, the CDR3 gives the full variable domain: EPEVTQTPSHQVTQMGQEVILRCVPISNHLYFYWYRQILGQKVEFLVSFYNNEISEKSEIFDDQFSVERPDGSNFTLKIRSTKLEDSAMYFCASTDPKNSTDTQYFGPGTRLTVL.

The chain combines TRBV6-5 with TRBJ2-3; no clear D. V shed 2 bases and J shed 3 bases, with 12 bases lying between them. This CDR3 region has 15 residues. CDR1 is MNHEY, CDR2 SVGAGI, per germline. The CDR3 DNA reads TGTGCCAGCAGTTACCGAAACCGGCCTACAGATACGCAGTATTTT. It encodes CASSYRNRPTDTQYF.

This clone has only a few counts. The chain is built from TRBV2 and TRBJ2-3; tentative D call: TRBD2 (7 bases). This CDR3 is 14 amino acids long. Germline loops: CDR1 SNHLY, CDR2 FYNNEI. V lost 11 bases and J 3 bases, leaving 18 bases between the germline ends. The DNA for the CDR3 is TGTGCCCCGGCTGAGGGGGGGCTAACAGATACGCAGTATTTT. Protein product: CAPAEGGLTDTQYF.

CDR3 DNA: TGCAGCGTCACGCCGACAGGGATCAGCACAGATACGCAGTATTTT. It translates to CSVTPTGISTDTQYF. The chain has TRBV29-1 and TRBJ2-3, with 7 nucleotides matching TRBD1. Germline V gene lookup returns CDR1 SQVTM and CDR2 ANQGSEA. V gave up 6 bases and J gave up 0 bases; unmatched junction bases: 9. The CDR3 has 15 residues.

This clone showed up just once. This chain links TRBV7-3 with TRBJ2-2; 8 nucleotides align to TRBD1. In germline, CDR1 is SGHTA, CDR2 FQGTGA. This CDR3 region has 15 residues. Germline trimming cut 5 bases from V and 4 bases from J; bases unmatched to any gene: 6. Here the CDR3 DNA reads TGTGCCAGCAGCAGACAGGGGACGAGCACCGGGGAGCTGTTTTTT. Its translation is CASSRQGTSTGELFF.

The chain combines TRBV7-8 with TRBJ2-5; TRBD1 is a possible D gene (5 bases). The germline V and J ends were trimmed by 3 bases and 1 base, with 12 bases remaining between them. There are 15 residues in the CDR3. CDR1 SGHVS and CDR2 FQNEAQ come from the germline V gene. The chain's CDR3 is CASSFFQGVQETQYF. The DNA for the CDR3 is TGTGCCAGCAGCTTCTTTCAGGGTGTCCAAGAGACCCAGTACTTC.

This rearrangement joins TRBV11-1 to TRBJ2-7, with TRBD1 identical over 10 bases. The CDR3 totals 16 residues. The trim removed 3 bases at V and 6 bases at J, leaving 11 bases unmatched. The V gene's germline CDR1 is SGHAT and CDR2 FQDESV (reference sequence). The CDR3 region has the DNA TGTGCCAGCAGCTTTGGTGCGGGACAGGGGAGGAGCGAGCAGTACTTC. The encoded protein is CASSFGAGQGRSEQYF. The variable domain in full, with the rest retrieved from reference TRBV11-1 and TRBJ2-7, is EAEVAQSPRYKITEKSQAVAFWCDPISGHATLYWYRQILGQGPELLVQFQDESVVDDSQLPKDRFSAERLKGVDSTLKIQPAELGDSAMYLCASSFGAGQGRSEQYFGPGTRLTVT.

V gene TRBV7-9 combines with J gene TRBJ2-7, with TRBD2 identical over 11 bases. CDR1 is SEHNR, CDR2 FQNEAQ, per germline (reference sequence). J gave up 2 bases and V 11 bases, and 14 bases lay outside the gene matches. The CDR3 is 16 residues long. The CDR3 loop reads CAGSGETSGKPYEQYF. The CDR3 nucleotides are TGTGCCGGCTCCGGCGAGACTAGCGGGAAGCCCTACGAGCAGTACTTC.

The chain links TRBV2 to TRBJ1-6; D possibly corresponds to TRBD1 (5 bases). Trimming stripped 1 base from V and 10 bases from J, with 14 bases between. The CDR3 loop spans 15 amino acids. Germline CDR1 SNHLY, CDR2 FYNNEI. CDR3 in DNA: TGTGCCAGCAGTGAAGGGGGTCAGGGAATATCACCCCTCCACTTT. This encodes CASSEGGQGISPLHF.

J is TRBJ1-6 and V is TRBV18; D remains ambiguous. This CDR3 spans 14 amino acids. Germline-derived CDR1 and CDR2 are KGHSH and LQKENI. Trimming took 6 bases from V and 8 from J, leaving 14 bases between them. Here the CDR3 reads CASSLREGDSPLHF. The CDR3 DNA sequence: TGTGCCAGCTCTCTGCGGGAGGGTGATTCACCCCTCCACTTT.

The chain carries TRBV20-1 and TRBJ2-1; D call uncertain. This CDR3 region has 11 residues. Between the trimmed V and J ends, which lost 5 bases and 3 bases, there was a span of 5 bases. Germline V lookup: CDR1 DFQATT, CDR2 SNEGSKA (reference sequence). CDR3 coding DNA: TGCAGTGCTCACATCTACAATGAGCAGTTCTTC. It is translated as CSAHIYNEQFF.

The chain is built from TRBV6-5 and TRBJ2-1; 9 bases line up with TRBD2. Germline V gene lookup returns CDR1 MNHEY and CDR2 SVGAGI. Unmatched junction bases numbered 2, after V lost 5 bases and J lost 0 bases. This CDR3 contains 15 residues. The CDR3 protein is CASSLSGGSYNEQFF. Here the CDR3 DNA reads TGTGCCAGCAGTCTTAGCGGGGGCTCCTACAATGAGCAGTTCTTC.